The rows below give T cell receptor beta chains drawn from one sample of a study of metastatic and nonmetastatic thyroid tumors. TCRdb reassembled clones from the PCR reads with MiXCR. The sample consists of more than 40,000 clones, 20% to 25% of them appearing once. The sequencing sample was made of tumor tissue. The source is a female donor with papillary thyroid cancer or a benign thyroid nodule (not recorded which). Some clones in this sample may be carry-over from other donors' samples. CDR3s leave out the opening cysteine and the closing phenylalanine or tryptophan.

V: TRBV7-3; length: 12; J: TRBJ2-1; CDR3: ASSSRTKGSEQF
V: TRBV6-1; length: 13; J: TRBJ1-3; CDR3: ASSGDSASGNTIY
V: TRBV28; length: 12; J: TRBJ1-1; CDR3: ASSTGQRNTEAF
V: TRBV6-6; length: 13; J: TRBJ1-2; CDR3: ASSYKDRVLNGYT
V: TRBV18; length: 14; J: TRBJ2-1; CDR3: ASSYKREGAYNELF
V: TRBV27; length: 13; J: TRBJ1-1; CDR3: ASRTWSQPNTEAF
V: TRBV7-2; length: 11; J: TRBJ2-2; CDR3: ASSLQRPGELF
V: TRBV7-2; length: 13; J: TRBJ2-7; CDR3: ASSKLAGLSYEQY
V: TRBV19; length: 11; J: TRBJ1-2; CDR3: ASSIGQSYGYT
V: TRBV5-6; length: 9; J: TRBJ1-1; CDR3: ASSSLYEAF
V: TRBV7-8; length: 14; J: TRBJ1-2; CDR3: ASSFGPSGGVYGYT
V: TRBV20-1; length: 13; J: TRBJ1-1; CDR3: SAGGPGQVNTEAF
V: TRBV27; length: 13; J: TRBJ2-1; CDR3: ASSALYSSYNEQF
V: TRBV27; length: 11; J: TRBJ1-1; CDR3: ASSPRDSTEAF
V: TRBV5-1; length: 11; J: TRBJ2-7; CDR3: ASSRQTNYEQY
V: TRBV20-1; length: 11; J: TRBJ2-5; CDR3: SARLQGQETQY
V: TRBV6-1; length: 9; J: TRBJ2-7; CDR3: ASTLTYEQY
V: TRBV4-1; length: 17; J: TRBJ2-5; CDR3: ASSHPGLAGGPEQETQY
V: TRBV11-2; length: 11; J: TRBJ1-3; CDR3: ASRTSEGNTIY
V: TRBV4-2; length: 13; J: TRBJ2-7; CDR3: ASSPGDPDSYEQY
V: TRBV6-1; length: 12; J: TRBJ2-5; CDR3: ASSEQGYQETQY